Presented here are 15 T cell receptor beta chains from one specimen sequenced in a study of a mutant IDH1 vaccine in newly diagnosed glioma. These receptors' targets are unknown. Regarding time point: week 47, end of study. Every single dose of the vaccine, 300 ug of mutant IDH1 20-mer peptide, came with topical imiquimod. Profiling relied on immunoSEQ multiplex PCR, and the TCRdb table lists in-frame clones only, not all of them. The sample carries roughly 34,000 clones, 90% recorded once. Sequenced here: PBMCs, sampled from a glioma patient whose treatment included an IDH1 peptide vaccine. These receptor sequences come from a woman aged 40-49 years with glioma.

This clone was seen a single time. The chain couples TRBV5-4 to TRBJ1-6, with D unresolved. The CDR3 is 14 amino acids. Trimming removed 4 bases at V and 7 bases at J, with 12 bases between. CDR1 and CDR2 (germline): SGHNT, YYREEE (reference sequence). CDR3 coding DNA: TGTGCCAGCAGCGTTACAAGAGGAAATTCACCCCTCCACTTT. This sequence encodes CASSVTRGNSPLHF.

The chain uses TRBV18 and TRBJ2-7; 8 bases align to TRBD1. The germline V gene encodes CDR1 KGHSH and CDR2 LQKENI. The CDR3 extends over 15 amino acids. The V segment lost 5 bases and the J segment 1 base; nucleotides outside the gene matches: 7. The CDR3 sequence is CASSVGQGRSYEQYF. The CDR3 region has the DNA TGTGCCAGCTCAGTCGGACAGGGAAGGTCCTACGAGCAGTACTTC.

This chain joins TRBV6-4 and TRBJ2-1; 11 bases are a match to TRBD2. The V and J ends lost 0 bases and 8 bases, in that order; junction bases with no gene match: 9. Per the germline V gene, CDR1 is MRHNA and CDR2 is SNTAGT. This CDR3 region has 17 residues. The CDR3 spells CASSDSTGGTSGDEQFF. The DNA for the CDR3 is TGTGCCAGCAGTGACTCGACAGGGGGGACTAGCGGCGATGAGCAGTTCTTC.

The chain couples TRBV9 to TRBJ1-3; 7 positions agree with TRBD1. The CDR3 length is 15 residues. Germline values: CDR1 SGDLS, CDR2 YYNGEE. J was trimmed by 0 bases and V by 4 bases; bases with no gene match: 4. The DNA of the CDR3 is TGTGCCAGCAGCAAACAGGGGCGCTCTGGAAACACCATATATTTT. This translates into CASSKQGRSGNTIYF.

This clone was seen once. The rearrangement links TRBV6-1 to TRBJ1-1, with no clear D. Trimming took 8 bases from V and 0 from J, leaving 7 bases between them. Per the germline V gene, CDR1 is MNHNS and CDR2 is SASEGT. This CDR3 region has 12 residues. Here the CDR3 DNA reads TGTGCCAGCCAGTGGGTGAACACTGAAGCTTTCTTT. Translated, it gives CASQWVNTEAFF.

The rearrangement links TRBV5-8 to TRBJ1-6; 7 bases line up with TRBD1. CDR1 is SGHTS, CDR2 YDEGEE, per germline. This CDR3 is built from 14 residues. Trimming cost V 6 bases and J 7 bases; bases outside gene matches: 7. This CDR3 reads CASTVTGPNSPLHF. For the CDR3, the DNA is TGTGCCAGCACCGTGACAGGGCCAAATTCACCCCTCCACTTT.

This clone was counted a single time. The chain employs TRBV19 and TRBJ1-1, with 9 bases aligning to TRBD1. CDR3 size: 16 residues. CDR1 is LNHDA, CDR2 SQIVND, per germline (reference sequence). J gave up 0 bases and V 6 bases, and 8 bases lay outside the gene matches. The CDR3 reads CASRVGTGNLNTEAFF. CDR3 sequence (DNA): TGTGCCAGTAGAGTAGGGACAGGGAACCTGAACACTGAAGCTTTCTTT. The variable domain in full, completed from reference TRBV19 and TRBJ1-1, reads DGGITQSPKYLFRKEGQNVTLSCEQNLNHDAMYWYRQDPGQGLRLIYYSQIVNDFQKGDIAEGYSVSREKKESFPLTVTSAQKNPTAFYLCASRVGTGNLNTEAFFGQGTRLTVV.

The CDR3 loop is CASRAEVSSYEQYF. The CDR3 DNA follows: TGCGCCAGCAGAGCCGAGGTAAGCTCCTACGAGCAGTACTTC. The chain uses TRBV4-1 and TRBJ2-7; the D is unclear. The CDR3 is 14 amino acids. Trimming stripped 6 bases from V and 0 bases from J, with 12 bases between. Germline CDR1 and CDR2: MGHRA and YSYEKL.

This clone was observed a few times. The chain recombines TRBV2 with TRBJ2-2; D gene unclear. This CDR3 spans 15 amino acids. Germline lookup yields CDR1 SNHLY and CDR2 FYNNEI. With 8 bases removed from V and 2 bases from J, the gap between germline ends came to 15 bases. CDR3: CASRPDATNTGELFF. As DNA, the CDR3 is TGTGCCAGCCGACCCGACGCCACCAACACCGGGGAGCTGTTTTTT.

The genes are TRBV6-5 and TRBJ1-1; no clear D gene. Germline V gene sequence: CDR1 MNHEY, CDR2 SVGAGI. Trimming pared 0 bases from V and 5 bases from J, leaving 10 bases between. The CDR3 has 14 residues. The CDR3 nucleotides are TGTGCCAGCAGTTACTCGGGGTGGGAAACTGAAGCTTTCTTT. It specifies CASSYSGWETEAFF.

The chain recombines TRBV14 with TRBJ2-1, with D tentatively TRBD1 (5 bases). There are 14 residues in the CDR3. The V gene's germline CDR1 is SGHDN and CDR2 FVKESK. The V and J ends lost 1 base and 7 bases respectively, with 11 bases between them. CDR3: CASSQGGFRNEQFF. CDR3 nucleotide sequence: TGTGCCAGCAGCCAAGGGGGCTTCCGAAATGAGCAGTTCTTC.

CDR3 sequence reads: CASSPGDRTYYGYTF. The CDR3 DNA follows: TGTGCCAGCAGCCCCGGGGACAGGACCTACTATGGCTACACCTTC. The genes are TRBV5-6 and TRBJ1-2; TRBD1 matches at 8 bases. There are 15 residues in the CDR3. Germline CDR1 SGHDT, CDR2 YYEEEE. V shed 4 bases, J shed 3 bases, and the junction held 8 bases outside the gene matches.

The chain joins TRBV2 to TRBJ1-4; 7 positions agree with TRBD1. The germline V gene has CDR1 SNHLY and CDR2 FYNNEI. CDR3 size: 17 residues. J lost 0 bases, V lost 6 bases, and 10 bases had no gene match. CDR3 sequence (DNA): TGTGCCAGCAGAGCGGGATGGACAGGTGCAACTAATGAAAAACTGTTTTTT. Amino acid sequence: CASRAGWTGATNEKLFF.

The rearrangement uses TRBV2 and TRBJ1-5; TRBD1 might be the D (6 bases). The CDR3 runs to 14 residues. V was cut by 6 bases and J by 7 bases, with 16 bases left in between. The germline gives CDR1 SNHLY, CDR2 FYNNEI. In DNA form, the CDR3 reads TGTGCCAGCAGGTCCCTCAGGGGCGGGCAGCCCCAGCATTTT. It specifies CASRSLRGGQPQHF.

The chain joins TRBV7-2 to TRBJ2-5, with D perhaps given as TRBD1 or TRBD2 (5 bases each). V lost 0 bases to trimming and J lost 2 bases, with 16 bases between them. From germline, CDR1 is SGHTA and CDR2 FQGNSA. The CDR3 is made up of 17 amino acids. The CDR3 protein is CASSLAPRPGPQETQYF. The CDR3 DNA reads TGTGCCAGCAGCTTAGCGCCCCGACCGGGGCCTCAAGAGACCCAGTACTTC.